This T cell receptor beta chain is drawn from a study of response to subunit inactivated influenza vaccine. V lost 3 bases to trimming and J lost 10 bases; unmatched junction nucleotides: 12. There are 14 residues in the CDR3. From germline, CDR1 is DFQATT and CDR2 SNEGSKA (reference sequence). MiXCR, applied by TCRdb to the RT-PCR reads, yields one record per CDR3 protein. In the table there are 700,000 to 800,000 distinct CDR3 sequences, approximately 18% of which are singletons. This clonotype was counted a few times. The chain combines TRBV20-1 with TRBJ2-3; TRBD2 matches 8 bases. Sample: PBMCs from blood, taken roughly 5 days after vaccination. The sequence came from a man between 50 and 59 years old who received an inactivated influenza vaccine. The CDR3 protein is CSARLAGGTPPQYF. DNA of the CDR3: TGCAGTGCTAGGCTTGCGGGAGGAACCCCCCCGCAGTATTTT.